These 12 T cell receptor beta chains were sequenced from one sample in a study of T cell changes during pregnancy in multiple sclerosis. The assay was immunoSEQ multiplex PCR, and TCRdb's table has in-frame clones only and misses some. The data contain 35,000 to 55,000 clones, 70% to 90% of them singletons. The sequences come from CD4+ T cells from peripheral blood mononuclear cells, collected after pregnancy. These receptors were collected from a female donor with multiple sclerosis, enrolled in a pregnancy study.

This clone was counted once. CDR3 coding DNA: TGTGCCAGCAGCCCAGGACAGGGCCGAATCTCCGGGGCCAACGTCCTGACTTTC. This codes for CASSPGQGRISGANVLTF. The chain is built from TRBV7-3 and TRBJ2-6, with 8 bases lining up with TRBD1. J gave up 4 bases and V 5 bases, and 13 bases lay outside the gene matches. The CDR3 is made up of 18 amino acids. Per germline, CDR1 SGHTA and CDR2 FQGTGA. Full variable domain (rest looked up from reference TRBV7-3 and TRBJ2-6): GAGVSQTPSNKVTEKGKYVELRCDPISGHTALYWYRQSLGQGPEFLIYFQGTGAADDSGLPNDRFFAVRPEGSVSTLKIQRTERGDSAVYLCASSPGQGRISGANVLTFGAGSRLTVL.

This clone was seen a single time. The chain combines TRBV5-5 with TRBJ2-3; 7 bases are shared with TRBD1. The CDR3 runs 13 residues. Germline V gene lookup returns CDR1 SGHKS and CDR2 YYEKEE (reference sequence). V dropped 4 bases and J dropped 4; count of bases not matched to a gene: 3. The CDR3 reads CASSIQGADTQYF. The CDR3 DNA reads as TGTGCCAGCAGCATTCAGGGGGCAGATACGCAGTATTTT. Complete variable domain (other parts from reference TRBV5-5 and TRBJ2-3): DAGVTQSPTHLIKTRGQQVTLRCSPISGHKSVSWYQQVLGQGPQFIFQYYEKEERGRGNFPDRFSARQFPNYSSELNVNALLLGDSALYLCASSIQGADTQYFGPGTRLTVL.

This chain uses TRBV7-2 with TRBJ2-5, with 9 nucleotides matching TRBD2. The CDR3 contains 15 residues. From germline, CDR1 is SGHTA and CDR2 FQGNSA. CDR3 sequence reads: CSTRRASGIQETQYF. DNA of the CDR3: TGTAGTACTCGCCGGGCTAGCGGGATCCAAGAGACCCAGTACTTC.

This chain joins TRBV6-4 and TRBJ1-4; D call uncertain. Trimming stripped 3 bases from V and 0 bases from J, with 11 bases between. The germline gives CDR1 MRHNA, CDR2 SNTAGT. The length of the CDR3 is 16 residues. The CDR3 spells CASSEAAGATNEKLFF. In nucleotides, the CDR3 is TGTGCCAGCAGTGAAGCAGCGGGAGCAACTAATGAAAAACTGTTTTTT.

This chain links TRBV11-2 with TRBJ1-5, with D unresolved. The V gene's germline CDR1 is SGHAT and CDR2 FQNNGV. The V end was cut by 5 bases, the J end by 5 bases, with 10 bases between. The CDR3 consists of 13 residues. The CDR3 is CASSTQEDQPQHF. The CDR3 nucleotides are TGTGCCAGCAGCACCCAGGAGGATCAGCCCCAGCATTTT.

This sequence joins TRBV18 and TRBJ2-7; 8 nucleotides match TRBD1. The CDR3 runs 14 residues. V was clipped by 3 bases and J by 5 bases; unmatched bases: 6. Germline lookup yields CDR1 KGHSH and CDR2 LQKENI. The CDR3 reads CASSPEDRAHEQYF. CDR3 in DNA: TGTGCCAGCTCACCGGAGGACAGGGCCCACGAGCAGTACTTC.

About this clone: At one end, the junction sequence differs from germline, possibly due to a read error. This chain connects TRBV6-6 to TRBJ1-3; tentatively, D is TRBD1 (6 bases). Germline CDR1 reads MNHNY; CDR2 reads SVGAGI (reference sequence). The CDR3 runs to 15 residues. This CDR3 reads CASSPRGDSGSTIYF. For the CDR3, the DNA is TGTGCCAGCAGTCCCAGGGGAGACTCTGGAAGCACCATATATTTT.

The chain links TRBV29-1 to TRBJ2-5; D ambiguous. Trimming shortened V by 6 bases and J by 5 bases, and 7 bases separated the two germline ends. CDR1 is SQVTM, CDR2 ANQGSEA, per germline. The CDR3 runs to 10 residues. The CDR3 sequence: CSVEIETQYF. In nucleotides, the CDR3 is TGCAGCGTGGAGATCGAGACCCAGTACTTC. The full variable domain, its missing parts supplied by reference TRBV29-1 and TRBJ2-5, is SAVISQKPSRDICQRGTSLTIQCQVDSQVTMMFWYRQQPGQSLTLIATANQGSEATYESGFVIDKFPISRPNLTFSTLTVSNMSPEDSSIYLCSVEIETQYFGPGTRLLVL.

About this clone: Other DNA sequences in this specimen translate into the identical CDR3. This chain joins TRBV19 and TRBJ1-1; TRBD1 might be the D (6 bases). The CDR3 spans 14 residues. The germline V gene has CDR1 LNHDA and CDR2 SQIVND (reference sequence). Trimming shortened V by 10 bases and J by 3 bases, and 18 bases separated the two germline ends. The CDR3, as DNA: TGTGCCACCCAGACGGGGGGCGAGGACACTGAAGCTTTCTTT. Its translation: CATQTGGEDTEAFF.

This clone appeared once. The chain uses TRBV7-2 and TRBJ2-1; 8 bases map to TRBD2. The V and J ends lost 1 base and 0 bases, in that order; junction bases with no gene match: 5. The CDR3 totals 17 residues. Germline CDR1 SGHTA, CDR2 FQGNSA. The CDR3 reads CASSLGAGESSYNEQFF. Written as DNA, the CDR3 is TGTGCCAGCAGCTTAGGAGCGGGAGAGTCCTCCTACAATGAGCAGTTCTTC.

This clone was recorded only once. The genes are TRBV7-3 and TRBJ2-5; D is uncertain. This CDR3 has 13 residues. Trimming removed 5 bases from V and 5 bases from J, with 12 bases in between. Germline lookup yields CDR1 SGHTA and CDR2 FQGTGA. The CDR3 nucleotides are TGTGCCAGCAGCCCCCGGGTCATGGAGACCCAGTACTTC. This sequence encodes CASSPRVMETQYF.

The V gene is TRBV27, the J gene TRBJ2-7; TRBD2 aligns across 7 bases. Trimming at V came to 5 bases and at J to 2 bases, leaving 6 bases not matched to a gene. There are 14 residues in the CDR3. The germline V gene has CDR1 MNHEY and CDR2 SMNVEV (reference sequence). CDR3 amino acids: CASSSSGKTYEQYF. The CDR3 DNA reads as TGTGCCAGCAGTAGCAGCGGGAAGACCTACGAGCAGTACTTC.